Given below is one TCR beta chain in context. TCRdb's copy holds only in-frame clones and misses some; the assay was immunoSEQ multiplex PCR. Here the sample spans around 100,000 clones, about 80% being singletons. The data were obtained in a study of T cell clones after liver transplantation. The CDR3 consists of 14 residues. In germline, CDR1 is LNHDA, CDR2 SQIVND (reference sequence). V shed 10 bases and J shed 0 bases, with 14 bases lying between them. Sequences were derived from CD4+ T cells from blood, sampled around 44 months after liver transplant. V and J are TRBV19 and TRBJ2-3; possible D gene TRBD2, 6 bases. The receptor comes from a human patient who received a liver transplant. Certain T cells may be donor cells from the graft. The CDR3 reads CATRVAASTDTQYF. The CDR3 nucleotides read TGTGCCACTCGAGTAGCGGCTAGCACAGATACGCAGTATTTT.